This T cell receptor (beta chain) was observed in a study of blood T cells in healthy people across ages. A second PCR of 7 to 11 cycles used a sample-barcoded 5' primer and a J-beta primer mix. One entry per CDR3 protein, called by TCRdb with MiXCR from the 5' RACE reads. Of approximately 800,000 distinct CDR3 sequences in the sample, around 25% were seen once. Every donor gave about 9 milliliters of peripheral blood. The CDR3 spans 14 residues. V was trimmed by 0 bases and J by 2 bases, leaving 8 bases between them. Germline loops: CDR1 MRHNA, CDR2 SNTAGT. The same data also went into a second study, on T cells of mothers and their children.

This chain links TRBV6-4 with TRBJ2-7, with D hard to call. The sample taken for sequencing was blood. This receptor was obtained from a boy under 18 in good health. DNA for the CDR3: TGTGCCAGCAGTGACTCGAGCAGTACCTACGAGCAGTACTTC. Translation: CASSDSSSTYEQYF.